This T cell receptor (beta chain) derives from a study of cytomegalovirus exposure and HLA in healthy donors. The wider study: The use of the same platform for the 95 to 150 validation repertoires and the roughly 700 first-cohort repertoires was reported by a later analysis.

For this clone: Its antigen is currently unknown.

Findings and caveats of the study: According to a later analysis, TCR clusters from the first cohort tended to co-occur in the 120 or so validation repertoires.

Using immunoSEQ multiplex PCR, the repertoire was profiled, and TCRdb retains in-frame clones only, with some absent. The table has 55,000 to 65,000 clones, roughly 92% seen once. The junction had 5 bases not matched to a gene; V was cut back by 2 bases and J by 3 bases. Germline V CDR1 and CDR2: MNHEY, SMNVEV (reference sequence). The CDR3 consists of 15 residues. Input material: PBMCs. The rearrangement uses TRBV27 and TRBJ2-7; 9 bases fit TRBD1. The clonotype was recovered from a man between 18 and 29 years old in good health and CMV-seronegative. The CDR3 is CASSLSGTGHYEQYF. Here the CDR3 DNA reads TGTGCCAGCAGTTTAAGCGGGACAGGGCACTACGAGCAGTACTTC.